A selection of T cell receptor beta chains follows, all from one sample in a study of CD8 T cells in Susac syndrome. TCRdb analysed the immunoSEQ multiplex PCR reads with MiXCR anew, one entry per CDR3 protein. Here the sample spans some 300,000 distinct CDR3 sequences, roughly 90% being singletons. The sample taken for sequencing was CD8+ T cells from PBMCs. The receptors come from a human donor with multiple sclerosis. CDR3s leave out the opening cysteine and the closing phenylalanine or tryptophan. A D gene is named only where the DNA matches it firmly.

CDR3,V,D,J
ASSQLINTGELF,TRBV12-3/TRBV12-4,NA,TRBJ2-2
AWLGGLQETQY,TRBV30,TRBD2,TRBJ2-5
ASSDTGWETQY,TRBV12-3/TRBV12-4,NA,TRBJ2-5
ASSSPRGASPLH,TRBV28,NA,TRBJ1-6
ASSLQGTDTQY,TRBV6-1,TRBD1,TRBJ2-3
ASSMREGVTGELF,TRBV19,TRBD2,TRBJ2-2
ASSSTDRGISNQPQH,TRBV5-6,TRBD1,TRBJ1-5
ASSQAGTGGTEAF,TRBV4-1,TRBD1,TRBJ1-1
ASSQGQGGAQETQY,TRBV3-1,TRBD1,TRBJ2-5
ASSFWTNTDTQY,TRBV28,NA,TRBJ2-3
ASTRSGTVVEEQY,TRBV7-9,NA,TRBJ2-7
SASFGTGAYEQY,TRBV20-1,TRBD1,TRBJ2-7
ASSLGQGQGYEQY,TRBV18,TRBD1,TRBJ2-7
ASSQEHSQGRETQY,TRBV4-3,NA,TRBJ2-5
ARTSLQGVGYT,TRBV2,NA,TRBJ1-2
ASSEYELQPQH,TRBV6-2/TRBV6-3,NA,TRBJ1-5
SARDGGFSYNSPLH,TRBV20-1,NA,TRBJ1-6
SAWTGLFDEQF,TRBV29-1,TRBD1,TRBJ2-1
ASSSPWGSSYNEQF,TRBV11-2,NA,TRBJ2-1
ASRLAGGIYNEQF,TRBV27,TRBD2,TRBJ2-1
SVGGGLTVEETQY,TRBV29-1,NA,TRBJ2-5
ASSQDPKIVGRDTQY,TRBV4-3,NA,TRBJ2-3
AGAASGGENEQY,TRBV7-2,TRBD2,TRBJ2-7
ASHKVGGSNTGELF,TRBV6-2/TRBV6-3,NA,TRBJ2-2
ASSLGIGTGYEQY,TRBV7-3,NA,TRBJ2-7
ASAPGTGSYEQY,TRBV28,NA,TRBJ2-7
AWEDTGGEQY,TRBV30,TRBD1,TRBJ2-7
ASSPFRVATYEQY,TRBV14,NA,TRBJ2-7
ASSQTGSNTGELF,TRBV27,NA,TRBJ2-2
ASSWGHGGSYNEQF,TRBV27,NA,TRBJ2-1
SAVIDWGTDTQY,TRBV20-1,NA,TRBJ2-3
ASSPLESDEKLF,TRBV18,NA,TRBJ1-4
ASSPGHNTEAF,TRBV5-4,NA,TRBJ1-1
ASSLIPIRTSLDEQF,TRBV7-3,TRBD2,TRBJ2-1
ASSLGGAPGEQY,TRBV7-6,NA,TRBJ2-7
ASSYRGAGELF,TRBV6-5,NA,TRBJ2-2
ASSHPWWPQH,TRBV14,NA,TRBJ1-5
ASSPSTGTEAF,TRBV7-3,NA,TRBJ1-1
ASRHATGEETQY,TRBV28,TRBD1,TRBJ2-5
ASSPSPTSGTYSFYEQY,TRBV7-9,TRBD2,TRBJ2-7
ASSINGLAGVNEQF,TRBV19,TRBD2,TRBJ2-1
ASSPVAGVYEQY,TRBV5-6,TRBD2,TRBJ2-7
ASSQDEGTARYEQY,TRBV4-2,NA,TRBJ2-7
ASSVTGDTGELF,TRBV9,TRBD1,TRBJ2-2
AWRPADTQY,TRBV30,NA,TRBJ2-3
ASSYSGPDYEQY,TRBV6-5,NA,TRBJ2-7
ASSPEPDTQY,TRBV7-2,NA,TRBJ2-3